These 27 T cell receptor beta chains were all obtained from the same sample, sequenced in a study of radiation and T cells in renal cell carcinoma. The assay was immunoSEQ multiplex PCR, and TCRdb's table has in-frame clones only and misses some. The sample carries about 5,200 clones, around half recorded once. Treatment noted: 15 Gy SBRT to primary tumor, nephrectomy 4 weeks later. The sample consisted of tumor tissue, taken from a patient whose treatment included radiotherapy and nephrectomy. The origin of the receptors is a man between 60 and 70 years old with renal cell carcinoma.

The rearrangement uses TRBV6-5 and TRBJ2-3, with D tentatively TRBD2 (6 bases). Germline CDR1 reads MNHEY; CDR2 reads SVGAGI. Trimming removed 5 bases at V and 0 bases at J, with 12 bases between. The CDR3 spans 15 residues. The CDR3 sequence: CASSSDGTSTDTQYF. CDR3 sequence (DNA): TGTGCCAGCAGTAGCGACGGGACTAGCACAGATACGCAGTATTTT.

The chain is built from TRBV18 and TRBJ1-1, with D unresolved. There are 12 residues in the CDR3. Germline loops: CDR1 KGHSH, CDR2 LQKENI. The V gene lost 3 bases and the J gene lost 6 bases, with 8 bases spanning the gap. The CDR3 coding sequence is TGTGCCAGCTCACCCGGCGGGGCTGAAGCTTTCTTT. It is translated as CASSPGGAEAFF.

The chain couples TRBV10-3 to TRBJ1-4; D might be TRBD1 (6 bases). The length of the CDR3 is 13 residues. V shed 10 bases and J shed 8 bases, with 17 bases lying between them. Per germline, CDR1 ENHRY and CDR2 SYGVKD. Here the CDR3 reads CASRIGGHEKLFF. In nucleotides, the CDR3 is TGTGCCAGCAGGATCGGGGGGCACGAAAAACTGTTTTTT.

This sequence joins TRBV7-6 and TRBJ2-7; TRBD2 agrees at 11 bases. V shed 4 bases, J shed 4 bases, and the junction held 9 bases outside the gene matches. The V gene's germline CDR1 is SGHVS and CDR2 FNYEAQ. This CDR3 contains 16 residues. This chain's CDR3 is CASSSSMTSGDYEQYF. As DNA, the CDR3 is TGTGCCAGCAGCTCATCGATGACTAGCGGGGATTACGAGCAGTACTTC.

The chain uses TRBV15 and TRBJ1-1; maybe TRBD1 (5 bases). Germline V CDR1 and CDR2: LNHNV, YYDKDF (reference sequence). This CDR3 has 13 amino acids. Trimming took 2 bases from V and 6 from J, leaving 10 bases between them. CDR3 in amino acids: CATSRYGGSEAFF. The CDR3 coding sequence is TGTGCCACCAGCAGATACGGGGGTTCTGAAGCTTTCTTT.

J is TRBJ2-3 and V is TRBV28; the D is unclear. CDR3 length equals 15 residues. The V gene's germline CDR1 is MDHEN and CDR2 SYDVKM. Trimming cost V 5 bases and J 2 bases, with 14 bases left between them. CDR3 in amino acids: CASSSPPELTDTQYF. In DNA, the CDR3 is TGTGCCAGCAGTAGCCCCCCAGAGCTCACAGATACGCAGTATTTT.

In its sample, this clone is large (0.1 to 1%). Other DNA sequences within the sample encode an identical CDR3. J is TRBJ2-7 and V is TRBV7-9; 8 bases match TRBD1. CDR1 and CDR2 from the germline V gene are SEHNR and FQNEAQ (reference sequence). V was pared by 3 bases and J by 4 bases, with 5 bases of the junction left unmatched. The CDR3 totals 14 residues. The DNA for the CDR3 is TGTGCCAGCAGCTTGACAGGGGTGACTTACGAGCAGTACTTC. Encoded protein: CASSLTGVTYEQYF.

This clone came up once. The V and J genes are TRBV10-3 and TRBJ1-4; D is uncertain. Trimming cost V 1 base and J 7 bases, with 13 bases left between them. The CDR3 is 15 residues long. Germline V CDR1 and CDR2: ENHRY, SYGVKD. CDR3 amino acids: CAISELAGRAEKLFF. DNA for the CDR3: TGTGCCATCAGTGAGTTGGCGGGTCGCGCTGAAAAACTGTTTTTT.

This sequence joins TRBV5-8 and TRBJ2-7, with 13 bases fitting TRBD2. CDR1 is SGHTS and CDR2 is YDEGEE in the germline V gene. V was pared by 6 bases and J by 4 bases, with 7 bases of the junction left unmatched. CDR3 length equals 15 residues. The CDR3: CASKFALAGGYEQYF. The CDR3 DNA sequence: TGTGCCAGCAAGTTTGCACTAGCGGGAGGGTACGAGCAGTACTTC.

The V and J genes are TRBV11-3 and TRBJ2-7, with 10 bases identical to TRBD1. Germline assignment: CDR1 SGHNT and CDR2 YENEEA. Trimming cost V 1 base and J 1 base; bases outside gene matches: 1. The CDR3 contains 15 residues. CDR3 loop: CASSLGTGGSYEQYF. DNA for the CDR3: TGTGCCAGCAGCTTAGGGACAGGGGGATCCTACGAGCAGTACTTC.

This rearrangement joins TRBV19 to TRBJ2-2; a possible D gene is TRBD1 (5 bases). The CDR3 extends over 15 amino acids. Trimming left V 3 bases short and J 5 bases short, with 13 bases between. The V gene's germline CDR1 is LNHDA and CDR2 SQIVND (reference sequence). The CDR3 region is CASSIGALRTGELFF. In DNA form, the CDR3 reads TGTGCCAGTAGTATTGGGGCCCTACGGACCGGGGAGCTGTTTTTT.

In regard to this clone: A much larger clone differs by one base, so this may be a read error. The chain combines TRBV4-1 with TRBJ2-7, with TRBD2 matching 7 bases. From germline, CDR1 is MGHRA and CDR2 YSYEKL. The CDR3 has 13 residues. J lost 5 bases, V lost 3 bases, and 4 bases had no gene match. Here the CDR3 DNA reads TGCGCCAGCAGCCACGGGACTACCCACGAGCAGTACTTC. Its protein product is CASSHGTTHEQYF.

The table lists this clone with a few counts. V gene TRBV4-3 combines with J gene TRBJ1-1, with 8 bases lining up with TRBD1. Trimming removed 1 base from V and 4 bases from J; junction bases left unmatched: 5. The CDR3 runs 15 residues. Germline lookup yields CDR1 LGHNA and CDR2 YSLEER. CDR3 region: CASSQGATGGTEAFF. CDR3 DNA: TGCGCCAGCAGCCAAGGAGCCACAGGGGGCACTGAAGCTTTCTTT.

Note on this clone: At the DNA level, this CDR3 is encoded by other sequences in the same sample as well. The chain links TRBV5-5 to TRBJ2-6; unclear D gene. The V end lost 5 bases, the J end lost 3 bases, and 9 bases lay between the germline ends. From germline, CDR1 is SGHKS and CDR2 YYEKEE (reference sequence). This CDR3 region has 14 residues. The CDR3 bases are TGTGCCAGCAGTCGGAGTGGTGGGGCCAACGTCCTGACTTTC. Protein product: CASSRSGGANVLTF.

V gene TRBV5-1 combines with J gene TRBJ2-7; 7 bases agree with TRBD1. This CDR3 contains 15 residues. Germline CDR1 and CDR2: SGHRS and YFSETQ. J was trimmed by 1 base and V by 4 bases; bases with no gene match: 8. The CDR3 is CASSRQGTLSYEQYF. Written as DNA, the CDR3 is TGCGCCAGCAGCCGACAGGGTACCCTATCCTACGAGCAGTACTTC.

This clone occurred a few times. The chain combines TRBV10-3 with TRBJ2-7; 11 bases match TRBD1. Trimming cost V 7 bases and J 7 bases; bases outside gene matches: 9. This CDR3 is built from 14 residues. Germline V CDR1 and CDR2: ENHRY, SYGVKD. The CDR3: CAITMGQGDREQYF. CDR3 sequence (DNA): TGTGCCATCACTATGGGACAGGGGGATAGAGAGCAGTACTTC.

The sample holds one count of this clone. The genes are TRBV5-4 and TRBJ2-7; 13 bases fit TRBD2. From germline, CDR1 is SGHNT and CDR2 YYREEE (reference sequence). The V and J ends lost 0 bases and 4 bases, in that order; junction bases with no gene match: 10. The CDR3 loop spans 18 amino acids. CDR3 sequence: CASSLGLAGGPHLYEQYF. The CDR3 DNA reads TGTGCCAGCAGCTTGGGACTAGCGGGAGGCCCGCATTTGTACGAGCAGTACTTC.

The genes are TRBV7-1 and TRBJ1-6; 8 bases agree with TRBD1. TRBV7-1 is flagged as an ORF with uncertain function. The CDR3 consists of 16 residues. V trimming: 3 bases; J trimming: 8 bases; junction bases outside the gene matches: 9. The CDR3 region is CASSSSGTGPYSPLHF. The CDR3 DNA sequence: TGTGCCAGCAGCTCGTCCGGGACAGGACCTTATTCACCCCTCCACTTT.

The table lists this clone with a few counts. The chain joins TRBV2 to TRBJ1-2; 7 bases map to TRBD1. Germline loops: CDR1 SNHLY, CDR2 FYNNEI. CDR3 length equals 12 residues. Trimming removed 4 bases from V and 7 bases from J; junction bases left unmatched: 3. The CDR3 bases are TGTGCCAGCAGTGTTGAGGGGGCTGGCTACACCTTC. Protein: CASSVEGAGYTF.

This clone appeared a few times. This chain joins TRBV15 and TRBJ1-4, with D tentatively TRBD1 (5 bases). V lost 1 base and J 8 bases, leaving 17 bases between the germline ends. There are 16 residues in the CDR3. Germline CDR1 reads LNHNV; CDR2 reads YYDKDF (reference sequence). CDR3 DNA: TGTGCCACCAGCAGAGCCGGGGGGAACCGGGGGGAAAAACTGTTTTTT. Its protein is CATSRAGGNRGEKLFF.

This clone was observed a handful of times. The chain is built from TRBV7-1 and TRBJ1-2; D not resolved. TRBV7-1 is filed as an ORF, its function uncertain. Trimming took off 4 bases at V and 2 bases at J, with 14 bases between the two ends. This CDR3 is 15 amino acids long. The CDR3 nucleotides read TGTGCCAGCAGCTTAGTTTTTAGAGGGAACTATGGCTACACCTTC. Residues: CASSLVFRGNYGYTF.

This sequence joins TRBV4-3 and TRBJ2-2; D unresolved. Germline-derived CDR1 and CDR2 are LGHNA and YSLEER. The CDR3 runs 15 residues. Trimming pared 4 bases from V and 7 bases from J, leaving 16 bases between. The CDR3 nucleotides are TGCGCCAGCAGCCTCAGCGCGAGCGTCGGCGGGGAGCTGTTTTTT. It specifies CASSLSASVGGELFF.

On this clone: A read error may produce the germline difference seen at one junction end. CDR3 coding DNA: TGTGCCAGCAGTTACGACGGACCTGGAGGCTTC. Its translation is CASSYDGPGGF. V is TRBV2 and J is TRBJ2-7, with D perhaps matching TRBD2 (5 bases). The V gene's germline CDR1 is SNHLY and CDR2 FYNNEI. This CDR3 contains 11 residues.

J is TRBJ2-7 and V is TRBV10-3; 13 bases agree with TRBD2. The germline V gene has CDR1 ENHRY and CDR2 SYGVKD. There are 16 residues in the CDR3. V lost 3 bases, J lost 5 bases, and 7 bases stayed unmatched. The CDR3 DNA is TGTGCCATCAGTGACCCAGGGACTAGCGGGAATCACGAGCAGTACTTC. Protein sequence: CAISDPGTSGNHEQYF.

The V gene is TRBV7-9, the J gene TRBJ2-2; tentative D call: TRBD2 (6 bases). Trimming pared 3 bases from V and 3 bases from J, leaving 20 bases between. Germline V gives CDR1 SEHNR, CDR2 FQNEAQ (reference sequence). The CDR3 sequence is 18 residues long. CDR3 sequence (DNA): TGTGCCAGCAGCTTGGTTCGCATCGGGGGTTGGGACACCGGGGAGCTGTTTTTT. This codes for CASSLVRIGGWDTGELFF.

V is TRBV7-2 and J is TRBJ1-2; 9 bases line up with TRBD1. The CDR3 contains 16 residues. With 5 bases clipped from V and 5 bases from J, the junction kept 12 bases outside the gene matches. Germline V gives CDR1 SGHTA, CDR2 FQGNSA. CDR3 sequence: CASSGGGTGKKYGYTF. The CDR3 bases are TGTGCCAGCAGCGGAGGGGGGACAGGGAAAAAGTATGGCTACACCTTC.

The rearrangement uses TRBV19 and TRBJ2-7; TRBD2 is a possible D gene (5 bases). The CDR3 is made up of 11 amino acids. V lost 1 base and J 7 bases, leaving 5 bases between the germline ends. Per the germline V gene, CDR1 is LNHDA and CDR2 is SQIVND (reference sequence). CDR3 bases: TGTGCCAGTAGTATAGGAGGGGAGCAGTACTTC. Translation: CASSIGGEQYF. Full variable domain (missing parts from reference TRBV19 and TRBJ2-7): DGGITQSPKYLFRKEGQNVTLSCEQNLNHDAMYWYRQDPGQGLRLIYYSQIVNDFQKGDIAEGYSVSREKKESFPLTVTSAQKNPTAFYLCASSIGGEQYFGPGTRLTVT.